These T cell receptor beta chains were read from a single sample in a study of blood T cells in healthy people across ages. In TCRdb, the 5' RACE reads were re-called with MiXCR into one record per CDR3 protein. The profile shows roughly 1.5 million distinct CDR3 sequences, 35% to 45% of them singletons. Sequenced input: blood. These receptors all stem from a woman aged 18-29 years in good health. CDR3s include the opening cysteine and the closing phenylalanine or tryptophan. A D gene is named only where the DNA matches it firmly. Some rows mark clone size as missing; the rest say once, few, many or name a class of expanded clone.

>TRBJ1-4|NA|once|TRBV20-1
TGCAGTGCACCGAAAGGTGCAACTAATGAAAAACTGTTTTTT
CSAPKGATNEKLFF
>TRBJ1-1|NA|once|TRBV15
TGTGCCGCCAGCAGAGATGTGACGGATGAAGCTTTCTTT
CAASRDVTDEAFF
>TRBJ2-1|NA|NA|TRBV7-9
TGTGCCAGCAGCTCGGGACCCTCGAACTCCTACAATGAGCAGTTCTTC
CASSSGPSNSYNEQFF
>TRBJ1-6|NA|NA|TRBV6-2/TRBV6-3
TGTGCCAGCAGCAGGGCTCCGTCACCCCTCCACTTT
CASSRAPSPLHF
>TRBJ1-2|NA|NA|TRBV29-1
TGCAGCGTTCCCAGGGGAGGACCGGGGTCCCTTAACTATGGCTACACCTTC
CSVPRGGPGSLNYGYTF
>TRBJ1-2|NA|once|TRBV29-1
TGCAGCGTTGTCCCAAGTCCAGTCCATGGCTACACCTTC
CSVVPSPVHGYTF
>TRBJ2-1|TRBD1|many|TRBV29-1
TGCAGCGTTGAAGACAGGGGGCGGGGTAATGAGCAGTTCTTC
CSVEDRGRGNEQFF
>TRBJ2-2|NA|NA|TRBV7-9
TGTGCCAGCAGCCCACTATTACTTCGGACTATCAACACCGGGGAGCTGTTTTTT
CASSPLLLRTINTGELFF
>TRBJ1-6|TRBD1|NA|TRBV4-3
TGCGCCAGCAGCCAAGGGTGGGATCAGGGGGGAGCCTATAATTCACCCCTCCACTTT
CASSQGWDQGGAYNSPLHF
>TRBJ1-1|NA|NA|TRBV29-1
TGCAGCGTTGTGAAGTTGAACACTGAAGCTTTCTTT
CSVVKLNTEAFF
>TRBJ1-6|NA|NA|TRBV7-9
TGTGCCAGCAGCTTAATGCAGGGAGAGGTGCCCCTCCACTTT
CASSLMQGEVPLHF
>TRBJ2-7|NA|few|TRBV6-1
TGTGCCAGACACAGGCGGTTCGACTACGAGCAGTACTTC
CARHRRFDYEQYF
>TRBJ2-7|NA|NA|TRBV7-9
TGTGCCAGCAGCCCCCAGAGGACCTACGAGCAGTACTTC
CASSPQRTYEQYF
>TRBJ1-6|NA|few|TRBV6-5
TGTGCCAGCACCAACGGGACACCAAATTCACCCCTCCACTTT
CASTNGTPNSPLHF
>TRBJ2-5|TRBD2|NA|TRBV28
TGTGCCAGCAGTTTACTGGCGGGAGTGGATGAGACCCAGTACTTC
CASSLLAGVDETQYF
>TRBJ2-2|NA|NA|TRBV28
TGTGCCAGCAGTACCCCCAGGACACTAAACACCGGGGAGCTGTTTTTT
CASSTPRTLNTGELFF
>TRBJ2-5|NA|few|TRBV5-1
TGCGCCAGCAGCGTAGCGACCATGGACAATGAGCAGTACTTC
CASSVATMDNEQYF
>TRBJ2-7|NA|few|TRBV19
TGTGCCAGTAGTATAGGAAGTGGGGGAACCTACGAGCAGTACTTC
CASSIGSGGTYEQYF
>TRBJ1-2|NA|once|TRBV9
TGTGCCAGCAGCGTAGCCCCGAACAGGCAAACCTCTAACTATGGCTACACCTTC
CASSVAPNRQTSNYGYTF
>TRBJ2-3|TRBD2|few|TRBV5-1
TGCGCCAGCAGCTTGTGGGGTAGCGGGGTCAGCACAGATACGCAGTATTTT
CASSLWGSGVSTDTQYF
>TRBJ1-2|NA|NA|TRBV12-3/TRBV12-4
TGTGCCAGCAGCTCCGGACGGGTAGCTAACTATGGCTACACCTTC
CASSSGRVANYGYTF
>TRBJ2-7|TRBD2|many|TRBV29-1
TGCAGCACATCAAACGGGAGGGCCCAAGAGCAGTACTTC
CSTSNGRAQEQYF
>TRBJ2-3|NA|NA|TRBV6-5
TGTGCCAGCGGCCCTCGGGCTGTCACAGATACGCAGTATTTT
CASGPRAVTDTQYF
>TRBJ1-5|NA|few|TRBV20-1
TGCAGTGCTGTAATAAGCAATCAGCCCCAGCATTTT
CSAVISNQPQHF
>TRBJ1-1|NA|NA|TRBV7-9
TGTGCCAGCAGGCTTTCAATGAACACTGAAGCTTTCTTT
CASRLSMNTEAFF
>TRBJ2-7|TRBD2|NA|TRBV4-1
TGCGCCAGCAGCCAAGTTGTGACTAGCGGGATGAATGAGCAGTACTTC
CASSQVVTSGMNEQYF
>TRBJ1-5|NA|NA|TRBV4-1
TGCGCCAGCAGCCAAGGACCAGGGGATCGGCCCCAGCATTTT
CASSQGPGDRPQHF
>TRBJ1-3|NA|NA|TRBV20-1
TGCAGTGCTAATGACAGACGGAACTCTGGAAACACCATATATTTT
CSANDRRNSGNTIYF
>TRBJ2-1|TRBD1|few|TRBV7-6
TGTGCCAGCAGCTTACAAGGACAGGGAGGTTACAATGAGCAGTTCTTC
CASSLQGQGGYNEQFF
>TRBJ2-2|NA|NA|TRBV10-3
TGTGCCATGGTACAGCCGAACACCGGGGAGCTGTTTTTT
CAMVQPNTGELFF
>TRBJ1-3|NA|NA|TRBV3-1
TGTGCCAGCAGCCAATCCTCCTCTGGAAACACCATATATTTT
CASSQSSSGNTIYF
>TRBJ2-5|NA|NA|TRBV20-1
TGCAGTGCTAGATGGCTATATACCGCAACATACGAGTACTTC
CSARWLYTATYEYF
>TRBJ2-7|NA|few|TRBV20-1
TGCAGTGCGGCGGGACAGACCTACGAGCAGTACTTC
CSAAGQTYEQYF
>TRBJ2-4|NA|NA|TRBV7-8
TGTGCCAGCAGCCCTCCCGGAGGGGTTCAGTACTTC
CASSPPGGVQYF
>TRBJ1-5|TRBD1|NA|TRBV28
TGTGCCAGCAGTTTCCAAGACAGGGATGGCAATCAGCCCCAGCATTTT
CASSFQDRDGNQPQHF
>TRBJ2-3|TRBD2|NA|TRBV4-3
TGCGCCAGCACCCAAAACCCGTTTGTAGCGGGCTACACAGATACGCAGTATTTT
CASTQNPFVAGYTDTQYF
>TRBJ2-4|NA|NA|TRBV28
TGTGCCAGCAGTTTTCGTGGACAGGCCAAAAACATTCAGTACTTC
CASSFRGQAKNIQYF
>TRBJ2-7|TRBD1|few|TRBV12-3/TRBV12-4
TGTGCCAGCAGAGGGACAGCCTACGAGCAGTACTTC
CASRGTAYEQYF
>TRBJ1-2|NA|NA|TRBV4-2
TGTGCCGGCAGCCAAGATAGGAGCTATGGCTACACCTTC
CAGSQDRSYGYTF
>TRBJ2-4|TRBD2|few|TRBV2
TGTGCCAGCCAGAAACAAGCGGGAGATCAAAACATTCAGTACTTC
CASQKQAGDQNIQYF
>TRBJ2-5|NA|NA|TRBV29-1
TGCAGCGTTGGGGACATCGACTGGGGTCAAGAGACCCAGTACTTC
CSVGDIDWGQETQYF
>TRBJ1-1|NA|NA|TRBV12-3/TRBV12-4
TGTGCCAGCAGTCGCCAAGGGCATAAGGGCACTGAAGCTTTCTTT
CASSRQGHKGTEAFF
>TRBJ2-5|NA|NA|TRBV9
TGTGCCAGCAGCGCCGGCGGGACGGTGGGGGAGACCCAGTACTTC
CASSAGGTVGETQYF
>TRBJ2-5|TRBD2|NA|TRBV20-1
TGCAGTGCCACGCTAGCGGGTAGTGAGACCCAGTACTTC
CSATLAGSETQYF
>TRBJ1-3|NA|NA|TRBV4-3
TGCGCCAGCAGCCAAGAACCCGGGGAAGGAGGAAACACCATATATTTT
CASSQEPGEGGNTIYF
>TRBJ2-1|NA|few|TRBV11-1
TGTGCCAGCAGCACCCGGGAGTTTGGATGGGAGCAGTTCTTC
CASSTREFGWEQFF